This record looks at one T cell receptor beta chain sequence and its context. Its cognate antigen is unknown. This entry comes from a study of cytomegalovirus exposure and HLA in healthy donors. Study as a whole: As an earlier analysis found, roughly 170 million T cells yielded fewer than 130 million unique TCR beta sequences.

With 3 bases removed from V and 4 bases from J, the gap between germline ends came to 19 bases. CDR1 SGHRS and CDR2 YFSETQ come from the germline V gene. This CDR3 region has 17 residues. This PCR relied on a set of 60 Vbeta primers and 13 Jbeta primers. Assay used: immunoSEQ multiplex PCR; TCRdb lists only in-frame clones, some missing. The table has approximately 150,000 clones, roughly 80% seen once. Study observations and caveats: Productive status was seen about 87% or about 30% of the time for most TCR beta V segments in an earlier analysis. TCR beta V- and J-gene trimming, according to a later analysis, was linked to a missense DCLRE1C variant. Associated with HLA alleles at 0.05 false discovery rate in a later analysis were over 15,000 TCR beta sequences.

The chain employs TRBV5-1 and TRBJ1-4; a weak D match, TRBD1 (6 bases). The source of this sequence is a man aged 25-40 years in good health and CMV-seropositive. The specimen sequenced was PBMCs. The DNA of the CDR3 is TGCGCCAGCAGCTGGGGGGGCCGAACTTCGGGTAATGAAAAACTGTTTTTT. Protein: CASSWGGRTSGNEKLFF.